The rows below give T cell receptor beta chains drawn from one sample of a study of identical twins. TCRdb redid the calling of the 5' RACE reads with MiXCR, one entry per CDR3 protein. The sample records 1.5 million or so distinct CDR3 sequences, about 30% being singletons. The source material was cord blood. These TCRs come from a newborn girl in good health. CDR3s include the opening cysteine and the closing phenylalanine or tryptophan. A D gene is named only where the DNA matches it firmly. The size of a clone is reported for some rows only, either as once, few or many, or as a class for expanded clones.

size,J,V,D,CDR3,DNA
-,TRBJ2-5,TRBV7-2,TRBD2,CASSLGIGSGGQETQYF,TGTGCCAGCAGCTTAGGAATAGGTAGCGGGGGACAAGAGACCCAGTACTTC
few,TRBJ2-7,TRBV21-1,-,CASSPLGHYEQYF,TGTGCCAGCAGCCCCCTTGGCCACTACGAGCAGTACTTC
-,TRBJ2-5,TRBV29-1,-,CSVARGTQETQYF,TGCAGCGTTGCTAGGGGGACCCAAGAGACCCAGTACTTC
-,TRBJ2-1,TRBV5-1,-,CASSLGTVLNNEQFF,TGCGCCAGCAGCTTGGGGACAGTCCTCAACAATGAGCAGTTCTTC
-,TRBJ1-6,TRBV27,-,CASKAQGGSPLHF,TGTGCCAGCAAGGCCCAGGGCGGCTCACCCCTCCACTTT
-,TRBJ1-6,TRBV20-1,-,CSARTDTGTYNSPLHF,TGCAGTGCTAGGACTGATACAGGGACCTATAATTCACCCCTCCACTTT
few,TRBJ2-1,TRBV29-1,TRBD2,CSVEGGRPPEQFF,TGCAGCGTTGAAGGCGGGAGGCCCCCCGAGCAGTTCTTC
-,TRBJ1-2,TRBV4-1,TRBD1,CASSQPRQGGYGYTF,TGCGCCAGCAGCCAGCCCCGACAGGGTGGCTATGGCTACACCTTC
-,TRBJ2-1,TRBV28,-,CASSLFLDSNEQFF,TGTGCCAGCAGTTTATTCCTAGACAGCAATGAGCAGTTCTTC
-,TRBJ1-2,TRBV27,-,CASSLVRDYTF,TGTGCCAGCAGTTTGGTTAGGGACTACACCTTC
-,TRBJ1-4,TRBV7-9,-,CASSESGDEKLFF,TGTGCCAGCAGCGAGTCGGGGGACGAAAAACTGTTTTTT
-,TRBJ2-1,TRBV10-2,TRBD2,CASPERESIEQFF,TGCGCCAGCCCAGAGCGGGAGTCGATTGAGCAGTTCTTC
-,TRBJ2-3,TRBV12-3/TRBV12-4,-,CASSFLGGTGTDTQYF,TGTGCCAGCAGTTTTTTAGGGGGAACGGGCACAGATACGCAGTATTTT
few,TRBJ1-5,TRBV28,-,CASSVQGRSNQPQHF,TGTGCCAGCAGTGTCCAGGGTAGAAGCAATCAGCCCCAGCATTTT
-,TRBJ2-3,TRBV15,-,CATSREVMSDTQYF,TGTGCCACCAGCAGGGAAGTTATGTCAGATACGCAGTATTTT
-,TRBJ1-1,TRBV4-1,-,CASRPPGRMNTEAFF,TGCGCCAGCCGGCCCCCCGGGCGGATGAACACTGAAGCTTTCTTT
many,TRBJ1-2,TRBV5-5,-,CASSFGRVMANYGYTF,TGTGCCAGCAGCTTCGGCAGGGTAATGGCTAACTATGGCTACACCTTC
many,TRBJ2-7,TRBV29-1,-,CSVEDVRSYEQYF,TGCAGCGTTGAAGACGTACGGTCCTACGAGCAGTACTTC
-,TRBJ1-2,TRBV14,-,CASSPGRNYDYTF,TGTGCCAGCAGCCCTGGTAGGAACTATGACTACACCTTC
-,TRBJ2-3,TRBV21-1,-,CASSKKDSTDTQYF,TGTGCCAGCAGCAAAAAGGACAGCACAGATACGCAGTATTTT